Detailed here is one TCR beta chain. The antigen is unknown. This sample is drawn from a study of response to subunit inactivated influenza vaccine. Study-level results: Few additional T cells are recruited per seasonal influenza vaccination, authors suggested.

Each CDR3 protein is one row after TCRdb ran MiXCR on the RT-PCR reads. The sample carries over 750,000 distinct CDR3 sequences, 21% recorded once. Germline V gene lookup returns CDR1 LGHNA and CDR2 YSLEER. Trimming took 3 bases from V and 5 from J, leaving 12 bases between them. The CDR3 length is 14 residues. This sequence joins TRBV4-3 and TRBJ2-3; D is possibly TRBD2 (6 bases). This TCR came from a man aged 45-65 years who received an inactivated influenza vaccine. The sequencing here drew on PBMCs from blood, taken around 5 days after vaccination. The CDR3 region has the DNA TGCGCCAGCAGCCATGGAGGGGCGGAAGATACGCAGTATTTT. Translation: CASSHGGAEDTQYF.